This T cell receptor (beta chain) was identified during a study of PD-1 blockade in classical Hodgkin lymphoma. Points from the study as a whole: Whoever responded completely had baseline diversity much like that seen in newly diagnosed patients. The causes of the repertoire differences, possibly disease activity or prior therapy, remain undefined. Newly diagnosed patients reportedly trailed healthy donors in baseline TCR diversity. Unlike CD8+ TCR diversity, which did not rise significantly by C4D1, CD4+ TCR diversity did.

Patients all relapsed after autologous stem cell transplantation, and there was variation in brentuximab vedotin exposure. To note about this clone: Its antigen remains unknown.

The CDR3 is made up of 12 amino acids. The germline gives CDR1 GTSNPN, CDR2 SVGIG (reference sequence). V was trimmed by 0 bases and J by 4 bases, leaving 3 bases between them. Here immunoSEQ multiplex PCR was the method, and the copy in TCRdb shows in-frame clones only, minus some. The top ten clones hold about 2.6% of a sample with more than 70,000 clones, about nine tenths of them seen once. This sample comprised peripheral blood mononuclear cells (PBMCs), obtained before the second cycle of nivolumab. The source of this sequence is a human donor with classical Hodgkin lymphoma. The chain employs TRBV30 and TRBJ2-2; the D is unclear. Here the CDR3 reads CAWSVFTGELFF. CDR3 nucleotides: TGTGCCTGGAGTGTTTTCACCGGGGAGCTGTTTTTT.